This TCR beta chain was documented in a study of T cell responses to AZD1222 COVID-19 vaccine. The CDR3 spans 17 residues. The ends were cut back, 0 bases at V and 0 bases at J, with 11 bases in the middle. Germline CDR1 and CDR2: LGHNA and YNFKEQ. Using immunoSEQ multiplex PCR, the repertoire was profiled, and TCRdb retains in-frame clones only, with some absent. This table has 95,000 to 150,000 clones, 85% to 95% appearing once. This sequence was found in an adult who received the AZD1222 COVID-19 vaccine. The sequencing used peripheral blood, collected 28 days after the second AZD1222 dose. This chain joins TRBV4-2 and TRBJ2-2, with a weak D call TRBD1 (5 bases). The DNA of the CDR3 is TGTGCCAGCAGCCAAGACCCCAGGGCCCCGAACACCGGGGAGCTGTTTTTT. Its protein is CASSQDPRAPNTGELFF.